This record concerns one T cell receptor beta chain sequence. Germline-derived CDR1 and CDR2 are MNHNY and SVGAGI (reference sequence). The length of the CDR3 is 13 residues. V lost 7 bases and J lost 8, with 15 bases in between. These data come from a study of shared clonotypes between healthy human individuals. Sequencing used immunoSEQ multiplex PCR; TCRdb keeps in-frame clones, though not all of them. The sample consists of about 1.1 million clones, about four fifths of them appearing once. This clonotype was obtained from a man aged 18 to 35 in good health. Some clones in this sample may be carry-over from other donors' samples. The source material was memory CD4+ T cells from PBMCs. Subset of the sample: CD45RA-negative fraction. The chain combines TRBV6-6 with TRBJ2-4; tentative D call: TRBD2 (5 bases). The CDR3 is CASTPGSIDIQYF. For the CDR3, the DNA is TGTGCCAGCACCCCGGGATCGATAGACATTCAGTACTTC.